Each of the 32 T cell receptor beta chains below was sequenced from the same sample in a study of early T cells in non-severe SARS-CoV-2 infection. One entry per CDR3 protein results from TCRdb running MiXCR on the 5' RACE reads. The repertoire holds approximately 110,000 distinct CDR3 sequences, with 14% to 15% as singletons. The sample consisted of whole blood. The origin of the receptors is an adult who was a healthcare worker with PCR-confirmed SARS-CoV-2 infection or an uninfected control (not recorded which).

The chain links TRBV20-1 to TRBJ1-1; D not resolved. There are 15 residues in the CDR3. Germline CDR1 DFQATT, CDR2 SNEGSKA (reference sequence). Between the trimmed V and J ends, which lost 1 base and 3 bases, there was a span of 15 bases. The CDR3 sequence: CSARGSPAGDTEAFF. The CDR3 DNA sequence: TGCAGTGCTAGAGGATCGCCGGCCGGGGACACTGAAGCTTTCTTT.

This clonotype has a handful of counts. This chain uses TRBV4-1 with TRBJ2-3; 7 nucleotides align to TRBD1. This CDR3 contains 13 residues. V shed 4 bases and J 4 bases; nucleotides not matched to a gene: 2. Germline CDR1 is MGHRA and CDR2 is YSYEKL. The CDR3 DNA sequence: TGCGCCAGCAGCCTACAGGGGTCAGATACGCAGTATTTT. Residues: CASSLQGSDTQYF.

The table lists this clonotype with a few counts. The gene calls are TRBV12-3 or TRBV12-4 and TRBJ1-5; D is unresolved. V was cut by 7 bases and J by 4 bases, with 8 bases left in between. The CDR3 is 12 amino acids. CDR3 in DNA: TGTGCCAGCAAAGAAGGGAATCAGCCCCAGCATTTT. Protein sequence: CASKEGNQPQHF.

The chain is built from TRBV2 and TRBJ2-2, with 7 positions matching TRBD1. The CDR3 loop spans 13 amino acids. V lost 6 bases, J lost 5 bases, and 3 bases stayed unmatched. Germline V gene sequence: CDR1 SNHLY, CDR2 FYNNEI. The CDR3 sequence is CASRIQGTGELFF. CDR3 nucleotides: TGTGCCAGCAGAATACAGGGGACCGGGGAGCTGTTTTTT.

This clonotype was counted ten times or more. The CDR3 here is CASSSDSMNTEAFF. The CDR3 coding sequence is TGTGCCAGCAGCTCGGACAGCATGAACACTGAAGCTTTCTTT. V usage is TRBV7-9 and J usage is TRBJ1-1, with D perhaps TRBD1 (6 bases). Germline CDR1 and CDR2: SEHNR and FQNEAQ (reference sequence). The CDR3 has 14 amino acids. V lost 4 bases and J 0 bases, leaving 9 bases between the germline ends. Full variable domain (rest looked up from reference TRBV7-9 and TRBJ1-1): DTGVSQNPRHKITKRGQNVTFRCDPISEHNRLYWYRQTLGQGPEFLTYFQNEAQLEKSRLLSDRFSAERPKGSFSTLEIQRTEQGDSAMYLCASSSDSMNTEAFFGQGTRLTVV.

The J gene is TRBJ2-5, the V gene TRBV29-1; 7 bases agree with TRBD1. The germline V gene has CDR1 SQVTM and CDR2 ANQGSEA. The CDR3 covers 14 residues. Trimming at V came to 4 bases and at J to 1 base, leaving 6 bases not matched to a gene. CDR3 amino acids: CSVGGGIFQETQYF. CDR3 DNA sequence: TGCAGCGTTGGAGGGGGCATATTCCAAGAGACCCAGTACTTC.

The rearrangement links TRBV10-2 to TRBJ1-5, with D perhaps TRBD1 (5 bases). The CDR3 spans 14 residues. CDR1 is WSHSY and CDR2 is SAAADI in the germline V gene. V was pared by 5 bases and J by 3 bases, with 11 bases between. The CDR3 loop reads CASSFGGYNQPQHF. The CDR3 nucleotides are TGCGCCAGCAGTTTCGGGGGGTACAATCAGCCCCAGCATTTT.

As for this clonotype: An end of the junction does not agree with germline; a read error may underlie this. The rearrangement joins TRBV9 to TRBJ2-2; possibly TRBD2 for D (6 bases). CDR1 and CDR2 from the germline V gene are SGDLS and YYNGEE. This CDR3 has 16 residues. The CDR3 sequence is CASGPLGGLNIGELFF. The CDR3 nucleotides read TGTGCCAGCGGCCCTTTGGGAGGACTAAACATCGGGGAGCTGTTTTTT.

Ten or more counts support this clonotype. The genes are TRBV18 and TRBJ1-5; 7 nucleotides line up with TRBD1. The CDR3 has 13 residues. With V trimmed by 3 bases and J by 5 bases, 1 base remained unmatched. Looked up from germline, CDR1 is KGHSH and CDR2 is LQKENI. The CDR3: CASSPDRDQPQHF. CDR3 nucleotide sequence: TGTGCCAGCTCACCCGACAGGGATCAGCCCCAGCATTTT.

Only a few counts were recorded for this clonotype. CDR3 region: CAWSIRLNSNQPQHF. The CDR3 DNA is TGTGCCTGGAGTATACGACTCAATAGCAATCAGCCCCAGCATTTT. The chain has TRBV30 and TRBJ1-5; D is undetermined. The CDR3 totals 15 residues. Per germline, CDR1 GTSNPN and CDR2 SVGIG (reference sequence). The V end was cut by 2 bases, the J end by 0 bases, with 11 bases between.

The rearrangement uses TRBV15 and TRBJ1-1; perhaps TRBD1 as D (6 bases). The CDR3 extends over 14 amino acids. Looked up from germline, CDR1 is LNHNV and CDR2 is YYDKDF (reference sequence). V was pared by 6 bases and J by 0 bases, with 11 bases between. The CDR3 sequence is CATRPGAMNTEAFF. Here the CDR3 DNA reads TGTGCCACCAGACCGGGGGCTATGAACACTGAAGCTTTCTTT.

This clonotype has a count of ten or more. The chain employs TRBV4-1 and TRBJ2-1; possible D gene TRBD2, 6 bases. The ends were cut back, 1 base at V and 9 bases at J, with 19 bases in the middle. The germline CDR1 and CDR2 sequences are MGHRA and YSYEKL. CDR3 length: 16 residues. The CDR3 DNA reads TGCGCCAGCAGCCAAGTTGCTAACGGACTAATTACTGAGCAGTTCTTC. This translates into CASSQVANGLITEQFF.

This clonotype was counted ten times or more. CDR3 region: CAWSPPGTGNEQYF. Here the CDR3 DNA reads TGTGCCTGGAGCCCCCCCGGGACAGGGAACGAGCAGTACTTC. This chain links TRBV30 with TRBJ2-7; 9 bases are shared with TRBD1. The J segment lost 5 bases and the V segment lost 3 bases, leaving 8 bases of the junction unmatched. The CDR3 extends over 14 amino acids. Germline-derived CDR1 and CDR2 are GTSNPN and SVGIG (reference sequence).

This clonotype was seen only a few times. This chain uses TRBV5-1 with TRBJ2-3; 9 bases are a match to TRBD2. This CDR3 comprises 17 residues. Germline V CDR1 and CDR2: SGHRS, YFSETQ. V lost 0 bases to trimming and J lost 2 bases; unmatched junction nucleotides: 7. Written as DNA, the CDR3 is TGCGCCAGCAGCTTGGCCGGGCTAGCGGGGAACACAGATACGCAGTATTTT. Translating it yields CASSLAGLAGNTDTQYF.

The V call is TRBV30, the J call TRBJ1-4; D remains unclear. Trimming took off 2 bases at V and 7 bases at J, with 8 bases between the two ends. The CDR3 spans 12 residues. Germline CDR1 is GTSNPN and CDR2 is SVGIG (reference sequence). The CDR3 sequence: CAWSQRGEKLFF. As DNA, the CDR3 is TGTGCCTGGAGTCAGCGGGGTGAAAAACTGTTTTTT.

The chain uses TRBV2 and TRBJ1-3; D ambiguous. Trimming removed 7 bases at V and 4 bases at J, with 14 bases between. This CDR3 region has 14 residues. In germline, CDR1 is SNHLY, CDR2 FYNNEI. DNA of the CDR3: TGTGCCAGCACCTCGGACGTACAAGGAAACACCATATATTTT. Protein product: CASTSDVQGNTIYF.

Only a few counts were recorded for this clonotype. The chain is built from TRBV7-8 and TRBJ2-7; unclear D gene. Germline V CDR1 and CDR2: SGHVS, FQNEAQ. The CDR3 length is 15 residues. Deletions cut 5 bases from V and 4 bases from J, with 18 bases between. CDR3 protein: CASSLSRVSPYEQYF. DNA for the CDR3: TGTGCCAGCAGCCTAAGTAGGGTGTCCCCTTACGAGCAGTACTTC.

This clonotype was observed at least ten times. The chain is built from TRBV12-3 or TRBV12-4 and TRBJ2-5, with TRBD1 identical over 8 bases. This CDR3 contains 14 residues. The V segment lost 6 bases and the J segment 2 bases; nucleotides outside the gene matches: 5. CDR3 DNA: TGTGCCAGCAGCCAAGGACAGGGTCAAGAGACCCAGTACTTC. It codes for CASSQGQGQETQYF.

The chain has TRBV2 and TRBJ2-1, with TRBD1 as a possible D gene (6 bases). This CDR3 has 15 amino acids. Trimming shortened V by 6 bases and J by 1 base, and 13 bases separated the two germline ends. The germline gives CDR1 SNHLY, CDR2 FYNNEI. CDR3 coding DNA: TGTGCCAGCAGGAAACAGGGTGTATCCTACAATGAGCAGTTCTTC. As protein: CASRKQGVSYNEQFF.

This chain joins TRBV7-9 and TRBJ2-1; D is unclear. The CDR3 extends over 12 amino acids. The germline V and J ends were trimmed by 4 bases and 7 bases, with 8 bases remaining between them. Germline-derived CDR1 and CDR2 are SEHNR and FQNEAQ (reference sequence). CDR3 DNA: TGTGCCAGCAGCTACCCCGGGAATGAGCAGTTCTTC. This gives the protein CASSYPGNEQFF.

The chain links TRBV4-2 to TRBJ2-1; TRBD1 agrees at 9 bases. The CDR3 runs to 15 residues. CDR1 LGHNA and CDR2 YNFKEQ come from the germline V gene. The J segment lost 9 bases and the V segment lost 0 bases, leaving 6 bases of the junction unmatched. CDR3 in amino acids: CASSQEGTGMAEQFF. DNA of the CDR3: TGTGCCAGCAGCCAAGAGGGGACAGGGATGGCTGAGCAGTTCTTC.

This clonotype appeared a few times. The CDR3 sequence is CSVEGVSNTEAFF. The CDR3 DNA reads TGCAGCGTTGAGGGAGTCTCGAACACTGAAGCTTTCTTT. The J gene is TRBJ1-1, the V gene TRBV29-1; D ambiguous. CDR1 is SQVTM and CDR2 is ANQGSEA in the germline V gene. The CDR3 has 13 residues. V shed 3 bases and J shed 1 base, with 9 bases lying between them.

This clonotype was seen a handful of times. J is TRBJ2-2 and V is TRBV12-3 or TRBV12-4; D is perhaps TRBD2 (6 bases). Deletions cut 4 bases from V and 0 bases from J, with 15 bases between. The CDR3 spans 17 residues. CDR3 region: CASSWGGGAANTGELFF. The CDR3 region has the DNA TGTGCCAGCAGTTGGGGAGGTGGGGCGGCGAACACCGGGGAGCTGTTTTTT.

This clonotype has at least ten counts. The chain carries TRBV12-3 or TRBV12-4 and TRBJ2-5; D is unresolved. This CDR3 contains 14 residues. Trimming took off 2 bases at V and 2 bases at J, with 9 bases between the two ends. The CDR3 region is CASSLLEEQETQYF. Here the CDR3 DNA reads TGTGCCAGCAGTTTATTGGAAGAGCAAGAGACCCAGTACTTC.

This clonotype was seen a few times. V gene TRBV12-3 or TRBV12-4 combines with J gene TRBJ1-1; D is unresolved. This CDR3 region has 12 residues. V lost 3 bases and J lost 3, with 5 bases in between. This chain's CDR3 is CASSLEDTEAFF. CDR3 bases: TGTGCCAGCAGTTTGGAGGACACTGAAGCTTTCTTT.

This clonotype showed up just once. The CDR3: CATSRDLGTEAFF. CDR3 bases: TGTGCCACCAGCAGAGATCTGGGCACTGAAGCTTTCTTT. The chain combines TRBV15 with TRBJ1-1; D gene ambiguous. With 0 bases removed from V and 4 bases from J, the gap between germline ends came to 6 bases. This CDR3 has 13 residues. The germline V gene encodes CDR1 LNHNV and CDR2 YYDKDF (reference sequence).

The V gene is TRBV20-1, the J gene TRBJ1-5; 8 bases are shared with TRBD1. CDR1 and CDR2 (germline): DFQATT, SNEGSKA (reference sequence). Losses at the gene ends were 6 bases for V and 7 bases for J; bases not matched to a gene: 8. The CDR3 runs to 13 residues. The CDR3 region is CSAHGQGGQPQHF. CDR3 bases: TGCAGTGCCCATGGACAGGGAGGACAGCCCCAGCATTTT.

This clonotype was recorded a few times. The V gene is TRBV27, the J gene TRBJ2-3; 7 nucleotides align to TRBD1. Per the germline V gene, CDR1 is MNHEY and CDR2 is SMNVEV (reference sequence). The V gene end was trimmed by 2 bases and the J gene end by 9 bases; junction bases not matched to a gene: 8. This CDR3 spans 14 amino acids. The CDR3 sequence: CASSLGTGVGTQYF. Here the CDR3 DNA reads TGTGCCAGCAGTTTAGGAACAGGGGTCGGAACGCAGTATTTT.

The chain combines TRBV5-5 with TRBJ1-5; D gene unclear. The V end was cut by 0 bases, the J end by 3 bases, with 13 bases between. The CDR3 contains 16 residues. Germline CDR1 SGHKS, CDR2 YYEKEE (reference sequence). CDR3 loop: CASSLGTGSYNQPQHF. In nucleotides, the CDR3 is TGTGCCAGCAGCTTGGGGACGGGGAGCTACAATCAGCCCCAGCATTTT.

V and J are TRBV30 and TRBJ2-5; D may be TRBD1 (5 bases). Trimming pared 4 bases from V and 5 bases from J, leaving 11 bases between. The CDR3 contains 12 residues. Germline CDR1 is GTSNPN and CDR2 is SVGIG (reference sequence). The CDR3 spells CAWNRFEETQYF. DNA for the CDR3: TGTGCCTGGAACAGGTTCGAGGAGACCCAGTACTTC.

The chain links TRBV5-1 to TRBJ2-7, with D maybe TRBD1 (7 bases). The CDR3 has 17 residues. Germline CDR1 and CDR2: SGHRS and YFSETQ. V was cut by 2 bases and J by 6 bases, with 24 bases left in between. CDR3 coding DNA: TGCGCCAGCAGCTTCGCTGAGTCAGGGGGGCCAAGTACCGAGCAGTACTTC. This codes for CASSFAESGGPSTEQYF.

This clonotype was picked up a small number of times. The chain employs TRBV14 and TRBJ2-5; maybe TRBD1 (5 bases). V was shortened by 8 bases and J by 10 bases, with 20 bases between the two germline ends. CDR3 size: 13 residues. Germline V lookup: CDR1 SGHDN, CDR2 FVKESK. For the CDR3, the DNA is TGTGCCAGCGGGATTTGGCCACAAGGGGACCAGTACTTC. This translates into CASGIWPQGDQYF.